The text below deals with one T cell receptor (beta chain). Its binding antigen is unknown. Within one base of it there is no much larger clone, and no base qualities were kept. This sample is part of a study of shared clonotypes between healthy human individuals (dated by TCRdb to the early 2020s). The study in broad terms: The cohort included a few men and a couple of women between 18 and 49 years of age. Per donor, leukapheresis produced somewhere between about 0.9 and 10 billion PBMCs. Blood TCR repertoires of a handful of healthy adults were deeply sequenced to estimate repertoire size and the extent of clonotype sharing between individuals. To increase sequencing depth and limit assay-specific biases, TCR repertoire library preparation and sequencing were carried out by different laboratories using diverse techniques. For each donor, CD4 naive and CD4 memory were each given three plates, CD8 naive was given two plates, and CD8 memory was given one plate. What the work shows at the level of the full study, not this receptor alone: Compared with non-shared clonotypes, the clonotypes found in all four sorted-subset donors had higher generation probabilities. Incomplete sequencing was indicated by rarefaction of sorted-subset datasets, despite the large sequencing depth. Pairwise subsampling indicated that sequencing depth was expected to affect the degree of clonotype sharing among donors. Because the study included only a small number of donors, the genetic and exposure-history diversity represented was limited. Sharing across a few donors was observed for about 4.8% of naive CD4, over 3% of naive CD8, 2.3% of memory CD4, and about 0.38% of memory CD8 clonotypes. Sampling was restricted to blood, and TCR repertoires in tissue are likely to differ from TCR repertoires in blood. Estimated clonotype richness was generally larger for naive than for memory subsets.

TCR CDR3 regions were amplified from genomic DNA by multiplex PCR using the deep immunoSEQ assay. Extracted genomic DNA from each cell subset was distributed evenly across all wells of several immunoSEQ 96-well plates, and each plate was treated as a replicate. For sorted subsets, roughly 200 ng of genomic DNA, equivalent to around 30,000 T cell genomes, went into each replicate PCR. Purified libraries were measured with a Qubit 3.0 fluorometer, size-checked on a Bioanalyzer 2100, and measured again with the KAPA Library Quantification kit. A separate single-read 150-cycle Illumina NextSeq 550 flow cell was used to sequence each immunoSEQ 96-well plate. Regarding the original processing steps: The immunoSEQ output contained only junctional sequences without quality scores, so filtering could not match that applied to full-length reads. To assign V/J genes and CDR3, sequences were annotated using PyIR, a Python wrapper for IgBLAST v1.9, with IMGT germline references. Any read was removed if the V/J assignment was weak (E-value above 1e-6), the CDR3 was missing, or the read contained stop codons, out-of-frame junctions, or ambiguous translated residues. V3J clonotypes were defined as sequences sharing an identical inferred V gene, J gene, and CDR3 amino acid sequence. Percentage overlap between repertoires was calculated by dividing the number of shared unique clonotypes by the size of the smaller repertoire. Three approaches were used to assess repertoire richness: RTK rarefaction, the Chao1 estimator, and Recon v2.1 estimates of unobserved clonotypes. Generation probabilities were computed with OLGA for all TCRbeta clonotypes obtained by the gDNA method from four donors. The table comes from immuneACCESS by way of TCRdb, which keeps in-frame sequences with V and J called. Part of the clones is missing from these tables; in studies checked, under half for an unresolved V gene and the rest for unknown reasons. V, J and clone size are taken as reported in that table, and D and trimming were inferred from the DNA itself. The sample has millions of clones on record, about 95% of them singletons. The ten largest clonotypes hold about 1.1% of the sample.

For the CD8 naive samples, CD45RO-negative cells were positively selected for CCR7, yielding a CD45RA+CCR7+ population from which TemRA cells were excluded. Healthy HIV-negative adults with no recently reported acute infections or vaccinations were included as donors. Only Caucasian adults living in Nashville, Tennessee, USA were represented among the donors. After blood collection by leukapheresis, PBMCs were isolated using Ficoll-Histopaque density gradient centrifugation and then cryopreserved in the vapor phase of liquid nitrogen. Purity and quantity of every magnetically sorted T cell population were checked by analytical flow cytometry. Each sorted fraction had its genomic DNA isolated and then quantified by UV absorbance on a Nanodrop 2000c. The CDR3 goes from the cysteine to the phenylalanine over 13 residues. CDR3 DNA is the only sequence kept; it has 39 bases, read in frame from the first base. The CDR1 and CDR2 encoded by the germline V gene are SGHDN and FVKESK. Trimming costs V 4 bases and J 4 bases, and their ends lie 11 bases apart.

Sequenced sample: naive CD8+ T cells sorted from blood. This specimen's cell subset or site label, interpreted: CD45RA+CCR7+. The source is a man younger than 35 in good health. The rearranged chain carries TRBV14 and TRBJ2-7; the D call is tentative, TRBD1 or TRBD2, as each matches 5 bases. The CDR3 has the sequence CASSPGGGYEQYF. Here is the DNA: TGTGCCAGCAGCCCGGGTGGGGGTTACGAGCAGTACTTC.